The sequence of this T cell receptor beta chain was determined in a study of blood T cells in healthy people across ages. Whole-study context: Capture by template switching was about one barcoded beta molecule per two T cells.

Concerning this clonotype: The antigen is undetermined.

Next came a second PCR, run for about 7 to 12 cycles, which used a sample-barcoded 5' primer along with a J-beta primer mix. Individual samples furnished no less than 2.5 million CDR3-containing paired-end reads apiece. TCRdb independently ran MiXCR on the 5' RACE reads; one entry per CDR3 protein. The table records around 940,000 distinct CDR3 sequences, 45% to 60% of them present only once. Unmatched junction bases numbered 9, after V lost 6 bases and J lost 4 bases. CDR3 length: 15 residues. The V gene's germline CDR1 is LNHDA and CDR2 SQIVND (reference sequence). Extractions gave at least 5.5 micrograms of total RNA per sample. The study, taken as a whole, reports: Estimated diversity across one million T cells was deemed an underestimate.

The J gene is TRBJ1-2, the V gene TRBV19; 9 bases are a match to TRBD1. This receptor was taken from a woman aged 55-69 years in good health. Sequencing was done on a sample of blood. Written as DNA, the CDR3 is TGTGCCAGTAGCCCACAGGGGGCGCGAAGCTATGGCTACACCTTC. This translates into CASSPQGARSYGYTF. Supplemented by reference TRBV19 and TRBJ1-2, the full variable domain reads DGGITQSPKYLFRKEGQNVTLSCEQNLNHDAMYWYRQDPGQGLRLIYYSQIVNDFQKGDIAEGYSVSREKKESFPLTVTSAQKNPTAFYLCASSPQGARSYGYTFGSGTRLTVV.